Included here is one TCR beta chain sequence, with context. Its antigen is not known. The data were obtained in a study of cytomegalovirus exposure and HLA in healthy donors. Whole-study findings and limits: Testing in vitro showed a few CMV-associated chains specific for CMV antigens.

The CDR3 sequence is 15 residues long. Germline CDR1 is SGHAT and CDR2 is FQNNGV. V was cut by 2 bases and J by 4 bases, with 15 bases left in between. The PCR made use of 60 Vbeta and 13 Jbeta primers. Only in-frame clones appear in the TCRdb table, and some are missing; sequencing was by immunoSEQ multiplex PCR. The sample carries 100,000 to 150,000 clones, 60% to 85% recorded once. The source material was PBMCs. This chain joins TRBV11-2 and TRBJ2-7, with a tentative D call TRBD1 (6 bases). This TCR came from a man aged 25-45 years in good health and CMV-seronegative. The CDR3 sequence: CASSLSQGTGYEQYF. The CDR3 nucleotides are TGTGCCAGCAGCTTAAGCCAGGGGACGGGGTACGAGCAGTACTTC.